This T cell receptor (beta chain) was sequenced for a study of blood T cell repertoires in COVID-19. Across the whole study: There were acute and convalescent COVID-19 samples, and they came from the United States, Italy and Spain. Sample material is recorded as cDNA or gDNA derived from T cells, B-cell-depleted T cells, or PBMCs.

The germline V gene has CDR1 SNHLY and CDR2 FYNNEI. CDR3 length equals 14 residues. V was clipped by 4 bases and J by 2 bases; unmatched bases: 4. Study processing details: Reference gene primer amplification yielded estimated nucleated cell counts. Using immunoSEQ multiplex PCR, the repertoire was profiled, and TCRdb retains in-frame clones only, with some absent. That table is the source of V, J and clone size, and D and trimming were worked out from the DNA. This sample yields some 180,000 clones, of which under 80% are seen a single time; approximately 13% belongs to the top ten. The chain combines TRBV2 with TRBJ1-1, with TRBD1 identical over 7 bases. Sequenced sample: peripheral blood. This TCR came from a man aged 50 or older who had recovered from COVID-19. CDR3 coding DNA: TGTGCCAGCAGTGGAGGACAGGCAAACACTGAAGCTTTCTTT. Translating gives CASSGGQANTEAFF.